Listed here are 12 T cell receptor beta chains from one sample, sequenced in a study of T cells in Graves' hyperthyroidism and ophthalmopathy (dated by TCRdb to between 2018 and 2021). The library was generated by multiplex PCR. Instrument on record: Illumina HiSeq 2000. The TCR beta CDR3 regions were amplified from RNA transcripts. A first-round RT-PCR of the TCR CDR3 used the HTBI primer set with the Qiagen OneStep RT-PCR kit. Using fastp trimming at Q25 and MiXCR clonotype assembly, TCRdb reanalyzed the public sequencing data and kept in-frame beta chains. Records with the same CDR3 protein are collapsed into one entry carrying the most frequent genes and DNA. Present in this sample are around 300,000 distinct CDR3 sequences, roughly an eighth of which were seen just once. The top ten constitute 7% to 9% of the sample. The sequencing input was blood. All receptors come from a woman in her forties with Graves' hyperthyroidism.

A word on this clonotype: A much larger clone sits a single nucleotide away, making a read error possible. The chain's CDR3 is CASSLFVGNSYNEEFF. The CDR3 DNA sequence: TGTGCCAGCAGCTTATTTGTGGGAAACTCCTACAATGAGGAGTTCTTC. This chain connects TRBV2 to TRBJ2-1; unclear D gene. CDR1 SNHLY and CDR2 FYNNEI come from the germline V gene. CDR3 length equals 16 residues.

A few counts support this clonotype. J is TRBJ1-1 and V is TRBV5-6, with 8 bases matching TRBD1. CDR1 and CDR2 from the germline V gene are SGHDT and YYEEEE. The CDR3 sequence is 17 residues long. V shed 0 bases, J shed 1 base, and the junction held 8 bases outside the gene matches. This CDR3 reads CASSLETTGTGNTEAFF. In DNA form, the CDR3 reads TGTGCCAGCAGCTTGGAAACAACCGGGACAGGGAACACTGAAGCTTTCTTT.

This clonotype occurred a few times. V usage is TRBV19 and J usage is TRBJ1-1; D is uncertain. The germline V and J ends were trimmed by 3 bases and 2 bases, with 10 bases remaining between them. Germline CDR1 reads LNHDA; CDR2 reads SQIVND (reference sequence). There are 14 residues in the CDR3. CDR3 sequence (DNA): TGTGCCAGTAGTATTGATACAGTAAACACTGAAGCTTTCTTT. Translation: CASSIDTVNTEAFF.

Ten or more counts support this clonotype. The J gene is TRBJ1-2, the V gene TRBV12-3 or TRBV12-4; D is possibly TRBD1 (6 bases). With 6 bases removed from V and 0 bases from J, the gap between germline ends came to 8 bases. CDR3 length: 13 residues. The CDR3 DNA follows: TGTGCCAGCAGCCGGGACACTAACTATGGCTACACCTTC. Protein: CASSRDTNYGYTF.

In its sample, this clonotype was seen many times. J is TRBJ2-5 and V is TRBV20-1; D perhaps matches TRBD2 (6 bases). This CDR3 is built from 14 residues. Germline values: CDR1 DFQATT, CDR2 SNEGSKA (reference sequence). V was cut by 5 bases and J by 2 bases, with 15 bases left in between. DNA for the CDR3: TGCAGTGCTTACGAGTGGACTACTCAAGAGACCCAGTACTTC. This codes for CSAYEWTTQETQYF.

A few counts support this clonotype. The gene calls are TRBV27 and TRBJ2-2; 8 positions match TRBD1. V lost 4 bases to trimming and J lost 6 bases; unmatched junction nucleotides: 7. The CDR3 consists of 15 residues. Germline V gives CDR1 MNHEY, CDR2 SMNVEV (reference sequence). The CDR3 nucleotides are TGTGCCAGCAGTTCCTACAGGGGGTTTGCCGGGGAGCTGTTTTTT. As protein: CASSSYRGFAGELFF.

This clonotype is labeled medium-sized. DNA of the CDR3: TGTGCCAGCAGCTTGGGACACCGGGATCATGGCTACACCTTC. Its translation: CASSLGHRDHGYTF. The rearrangement joins TRBV7-2 to TRBJ1-2; D is perhaps TRBD1 (6 bases). V lost 3 bases and J lost 6, with 14 bases in between. The CDR3 sequence is 14 residues long. Germline V gene lookup returns CDR1 SGHTA and CDR2 FQGNSA.

Concerning this clonotype itself: Germline and junction disagree at one end, which may indicate a read error. The rearrangement joins TRBV6-1 to TRBJ1-1; tentatively, D is TRBD1 (5 bases). This CDR3 spans 13 amino acids. Germline V lookup: CDR1 MNHNS, CDR2 SASEGT. CDR3 sequence: CASLRALNTVAFF. The CDR3 DNA is TGTGCCAGCCTCAGGGCCCTGAACACTGTAGCTTTCTTT.

This clonotype was seen at least ten times. The chain has TRBV2 and TRBJ2-5; TRBD2 aligns across 10 bases. With 8 bases clipped from V and 5 bases from J, the junction kept 8 bases outside the gene matches. The CDR3 has 14 amino acids. Looked up from germline, CDR1 is SNHLY and CDR2 is FYNNEI. The CDR3: CASGGLAARETQYF. For the CDR3, the DNA is TGTGCCAGCGGTGGACTAGCGGCCCGGGAGACCCAGTACTTC. The complete variable domain, with remaining parts taken from reference TRBV2 and TRBJ2-5, reads EPEVTQTPSHQVTQMGQEVILRCVPISNHLYFYWYRQILGQKVEFLVSFYNNEISEKSEIFDDQFSVERPDGSNFTLKIRSTKLEDSAMYFCASGGLAARETQYFGPGTRLLVL.

The chain joins TRBV11-2 to TRBJ1-4, with 7 bases aligning to TRBD1. Germline CDR1 SGHAT, CDR2 FQNNGV. The CDR3 runs 15 residues. V dropped 6 bases and J dropped 4; count of bases not matched to a gene: 8. The CDR3 sequence: CASSSPGQFNEKLFF. As DNA, the CDR3 is TGTGCCAGCAGTTCGCCGGGACAGTTTAATGAAAAACTGTTTTTT.

J is TRBJ2-2 and V is TRBV7-9; D is perhaps TRBD2 (6 bases). V was shortened by 6 bases and J by 0 bases, with 20 bases between the two germline ends. This CDR3 has 18 residues. CDR1 and CDR2 (germline): SEHNR, FQNEAQ (reference sequence). The CDR3 nucleotides are TGTGCCAGCAGACCCTTTCCCGCTCTAGCGCCGAACACCGGGGAGCTGTTTTTT. Translating gives CASRPFPALAPNTGELFF.

The chain employs TRBV7-9 and TRBJ1-5; 8 bases agree with TRBD1. Trimming removed 6 bases from V and 1 base from J; junction bases left unmatched: 11. The germline CDR1 and CDR2 sequences are SEHNR and FQNEAQ (reference sequence). This CDR3 is 17 amino acids long. CDR3: CASSRGTGGMSNQPQHF. The CDR3 DNA reads as TGTGCCAGCAGTCGAGGCACAGGGGGTATGAGCAATCAGCCCCAGCATTTT.